This T cell receptor (beta chain) was sequenced for a study of control samples from healthy donors and cancer patients. Only in-frame clones appear in the TCRdb table, and some are missing; sequencing was by immunoSEQ multiplex PCR. The profile shows some 67,000 clones, just under 90% of them singletons. The CDR3 extends over 14 amino acids. Germline CDR1 and CDR2: SGHTA and FQGNSA. V was shortened by 4 bases and J by 4 bases, with 14 bases between the two germline ends. Sequencing was performed on PBMCs. The clonotype was recovered from a man aged 55 to 70 with lung cancer. The chain uses TRBV7-2 and TRBJ2-7; possibly TRBD1 for D (6 bases). The CDR3 nucleotides read TGTGCCAGCAGCTCACAGGGATCGGGTTACGAGCAGTACTTC. This encodes CASSSQGSGYEQYF. Supplemented by reference TRBV7-2 and TRBJ2-7, the full variable domain reads GAGVSQSPSNKVTEKGKDVELRCDPISGHTALYWYRQSLGQGLEFLIYFQGNSAPDKSGLPSDRFSAERTGGSVSTLTIQRTQQEDSAVYLCASSSQGSGYEQYFGPGTRLTVT.